The T cell receptor (beta chain) under discussion was sequenced for a study of CD8 T cells in Susac syndrome. Regarding the study as a whole: The authors acknowledged that the study's TCR sequencing and HLA analysis involved relatively few individuals.

It was with random hexamers that 0.5 to 1 ug RNA was reverse transcribed. TCR beta CDR3 was amplified by immunoSEQ multiplex PCR. This amplification extended across 54 Vbeta and 13 Jbeta segments. TCRdb called the immunoSEQ multiplex PCR reads again in MiXCR, with one record for every CDR3 protein. This sample carries around 120,000 distinct CDR3 sequences, about 94% of them seen once, and the ten largest clones take approximately 0.13%. From blood CD8+ and CD4+ T cells, TCR beta sequences were generated. It was negative isolation that provided the CD8+ and CD4+ T cells, whereas TEMRA cells were enriched by FACS. V lost 3 bases and J 0 bases, leaving 10 bases between the germline ends. This CDR3 is built from 14 residues. Germline-derived CDR1 and CDR2 are DFQATT and SNEGSKA (reference sequence). This clonotype has just one count. Its target is unknown.

Material: CD4+ T cells from PBMCs. The receptor was isolated from a human donor with multiple sclerosis. V and J are TRBV20-1 and TRBJ2-3; D tentatively reads TRBD1 or TRBD2 (5 bases each). The CDR3 protein is CSARGRLSTDTQYF. In DNA, the CDR3 is TGCAGTGCTAGGGGACGACTTAGCACAGATACGCAGTATTTT.